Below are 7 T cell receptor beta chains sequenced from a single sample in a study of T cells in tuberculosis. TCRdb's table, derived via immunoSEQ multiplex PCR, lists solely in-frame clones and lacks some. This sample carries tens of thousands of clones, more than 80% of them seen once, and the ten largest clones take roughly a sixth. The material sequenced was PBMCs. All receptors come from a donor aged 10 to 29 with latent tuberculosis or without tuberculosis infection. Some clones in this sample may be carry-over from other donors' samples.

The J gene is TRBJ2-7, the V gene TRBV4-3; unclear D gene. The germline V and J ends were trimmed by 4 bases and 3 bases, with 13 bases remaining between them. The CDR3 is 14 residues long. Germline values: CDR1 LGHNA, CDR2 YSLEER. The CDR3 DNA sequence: TGCGCCAGCAGCCGAGATTGGCAGAACTACGAGCAGTACTTC. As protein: CASSRDWQNYEQYF.

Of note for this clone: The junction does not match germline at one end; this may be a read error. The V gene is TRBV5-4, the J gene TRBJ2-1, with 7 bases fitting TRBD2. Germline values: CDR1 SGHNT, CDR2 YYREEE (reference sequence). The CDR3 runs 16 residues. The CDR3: CASSSGGTSLGNEQFF. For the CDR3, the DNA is TGTGCCAGCAGCTCCGGGGGGACTTCCCTCGGCAATGAACAGTTCTTC.

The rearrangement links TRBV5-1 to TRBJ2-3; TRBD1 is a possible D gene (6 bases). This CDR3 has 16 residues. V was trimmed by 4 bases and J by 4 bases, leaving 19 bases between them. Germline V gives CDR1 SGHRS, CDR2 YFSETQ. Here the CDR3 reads CASSLDGQSPSDTQYF. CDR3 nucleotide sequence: TGCGCCAGCAGCCTGGATGGACAGTCTCCGTCAGATACGCAGTATTTT. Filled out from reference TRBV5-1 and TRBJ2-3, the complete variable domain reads KAGVTQTPRYLIKTRGQQVTLSCSPISGHRSVSWYQQTPGQGLQFLFEYFSETQRNKGNFPGRFSGRQFSNSRSEMNVSTLELGDSALYLCASSLDGQSPSDTQYFGPGTRLTVL.

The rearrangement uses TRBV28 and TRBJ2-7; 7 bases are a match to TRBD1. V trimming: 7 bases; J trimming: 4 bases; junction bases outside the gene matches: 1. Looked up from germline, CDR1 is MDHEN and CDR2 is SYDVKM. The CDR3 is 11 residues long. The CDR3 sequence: CASTQGYEQYF. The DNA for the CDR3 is TGTGCCAGCACACAGGGGTACGAGCAGTACTTC.

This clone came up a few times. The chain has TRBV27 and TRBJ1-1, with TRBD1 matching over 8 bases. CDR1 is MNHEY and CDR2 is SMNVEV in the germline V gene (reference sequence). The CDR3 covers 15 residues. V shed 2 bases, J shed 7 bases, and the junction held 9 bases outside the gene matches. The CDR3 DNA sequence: TGTGCCAGCAGTTTAGGTCTGGACAGGGAGGTTGAAGCTTTCTTT. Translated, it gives CASSLGLDREVEAFF.

The CDR3 here is CATSGTSGGNEQFF. In DNA, the CDR3 is TGTGCCACCAGCGGAACTAGCGGGGGCAATGAGCAGTTCTTC. V is TRBV15 and J is TRBJ2-1; TRBD2 aligns across 11 bases. In germline, CDR1 is LNHNV, CDR2 YYDKDF (reference sequence). This CDR3 spans 14 amino acids. V gave up 5 bases and J gave up 6 bases; unmatched junction bases: 3.

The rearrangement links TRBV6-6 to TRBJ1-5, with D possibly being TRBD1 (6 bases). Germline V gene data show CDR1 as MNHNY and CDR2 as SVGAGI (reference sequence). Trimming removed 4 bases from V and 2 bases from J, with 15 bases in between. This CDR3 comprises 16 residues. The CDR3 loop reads CASSLARGERNQPQHF. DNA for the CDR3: TGTGCCAGCAGTTTAGCCAGGGGCGAACGCAATCAGCCCCAGCATTTT.